This T cell receptor beta chain was sequenced in a study of blood T cell repertoires in COVID-19. Profiling relied on immunoSEQ multiplex PCR, and the TCRdb table lists in-frame clones only, not all of them. The sample holds about 320,000 clones, approximately 88% seen once. The CDR3 is 15 amino acids. CDR1 is MNHEY, CDR2 SMNVEV, per germline (reference sequence). With 5 bases removed from V and 3 bases from J, the gap between germline ends came to 16 bases. The chain couples TRBV27 to TRBJ1-1, with D possibly matching TRBD1 (5 bases). Material for sequencing was PBMCs or T cells enriched from blood (not recorded which). The sequence came from a man in his thirties or forties who had recovered from COVID-19. The chain's CDR3 is CASSESGKLDTEAFF. DNA for the CDR3: TGTGCCAGCAGTGAATCAGGGAAATTGGACACTGAAGCTTTCTTT.